Listed here is a single TCR beta chain. What it recognizes is unknown. A read error may account for a junction end that differs from germline. These data come from a study of regulatory T cells in long-lasting Graves disease. Study overall: Freshly diagnosed Graves' patients had used antithyroid drugs for under 3 months. Points from the study as a whole: Graves' patients with persistent disease showed TCR diversity lower than patients newly diagnosed. Persistent disease preferred TRBV28, TRBJ1-2 and TRBJ2-5.

CDR1 and CDR2 (germline): MNHEY, SVGEGT. This CDR3 contains 15 residues. Relying on iRepertoire HTBI primers and Arm-PCR of CDR3 regions, the team built TCR beta libraries. A single record per CDR3 protein comes from TCRdb applying MiXCR to the multiplex PCR reads. The table includes 550,000 to 650,000 distinct CDR3 sequences, 15% to 20% detected once. Time point noted: newly diagnosed GD, antithyroid drugs for less than 3 months. From PBMCs, RNA was extracted and then used to make the TCR library. The sample was also reused in another study, on T cells in Graves' hyperthyroidism and ophthalmopathy. That report notes: A model of 13 V-J features distinguished ophthalmopathy from stable hyperthyroidism.

This sequence originates from a man between 18 and 29 years old with Graves disease. The source was peripheral blood mononuclear cells (PBMCs), collected at new diagnosis, from a patient treated with antithyroid drugs. V and J are TRBV6-2 or TRBV6-3 and TRBJ1-2; TRBD1 aligns across 9 bases. The chain's CDR3 is CACSSFGTGYYGYTF. The CDR3 DNA follows: TGTGCCTGCAGTTCCTTCGGGACAGGGTACTATGGCTACACCTTC.